The 30 T cell receptor beta chains in this list originate from one sample, sequenced in a study of blood T cell repertoires in COVID-19. Sequencing was performed with immunoSEQ multiplex PCR; in TCRdb, only in-frame clones are kept and a portion is missing. The sample comprises 110,000 or so clones, about four fifths of which are singletons, and just over 15% rests with the top ten. Sequencing input: peripheral blood. The receptors were gathered from an elderly woman with acute or convalescent COVID-19.

The count of this clone is one. The V gene is TRBV5-4, the J gene TRBJ1-2; maybe TRBD1 (5 bases). The CDR3 is 13 amino acids. The V end lost 0 bases, the J end lost 2 bases, and 5 bases lay between the germline ends. Germline loops: CDR1 SGHNT, CDR2 YYREEE (reference sequence). This CDR3 reads CASSLEGNYGYTF. The CDR3 DNA follows: TGTGCCAGCAGCTTGGAGGGGAACTATGGCTACACCTTC.

The CDR3 sequence: CASSAEVLEAFF. The DNA for the CDR3 is TGTGCCAGCAGTGCCGAGGTTTTAGAAGCTTTCTTT. This sequence joins TRBV2 and TRBJ1-1; no clear D. Germline V lookup: CDR1 SNHLY, CDR2 FYNNEI. Trimming shortened V by 4 bases and J by 8 bases, and 11 bases separated the two germline ends. CDR3 length: 12 residues.

This clone was seen once. The rearrangement links TRBV9 to TRBJ2-5; 8 bases line up with TRBD1. Germline-derived CDR1 and CDR2 are SGDLS and YYNGEE. The CDR3 extends over 14 amino acids. V shed 0 bases and J 5 bases; nucleotides not matched to a gene: 3. CDR3 sequence: CASSVGQGAETQYF. CDR3 bases: TGTGCCAGCAGCGTAGGGCAGGGGGCCGAGACCCAGTACTTC. The entire variable domain, with the rest obtained from reference TRBV9 and TRBJ2-5, is as follows: DSGVTQTPKHLITATGQRVTLRCSPRSGDLSVYWYQQSLDQGLQFLIQYYNGEERAKGNILERFSAQQFPDLHSELNLSSLELGDSALYFCASSVGQGAETQYFGPGTRLLVL.

V and J are TRBV15 and TRBJ2-2; weak D call: TRBD1 (6 bases). The CDR3 is made up of 15 amino acids. Trimming shortened V by 6 bases and J by 2 bases, and 13 bases separated the two germline ends. The germline V gene encodes CDR1 LNHNV and CDR2 YYDKDF (reference sequence). The CDR3 protein is CATRFGQPNTGELFF. The CDR3, as DNA: TGTGCCACCAGGTTTGGACAGCCCAACACCGGGGAGCTGTTTTTT. Drawing the rest from reference TRBV15 and TRBJ2-2, the complete variable domain is DAMVIQNPRYQVTQFGKPVTLSCSQTLNHNVMYWYQQKSSQAPKLLFHYYDKDFNNEADTPDNFQSRRPNTSFCFLDIRSPGLGDTAMYLCATRFGQPNTGELFFGEGSRLTVL.

The V gene is TRBV9, the J gene TRBJ1-4; 7 bases line up with TRBD1. The V segment lost 6 bases and the J segment 4 bases; nucleotides outside the gene matches: 6. Germline loops: CDR1 SGDLS, CDR2 YYNGEE. This CDR3 comprises 14 residues. The DNA for the CDR3 is TGTGCCAGCACTAGGGGACAGAGTAATGAAAAACTGTTTTTT. It yields the protein CASTRGQSNEKLFF.

For the CDR3, the DNA is TGTGCCATCAGACGAACTAGCGGATCTTCCTACGAGCAGTACTTC. It is translated as CAIRRTSGSSYEQYF. The V and J genes are TRBV10-3 and TRBJ2-7, with 8 bases that match TRBD2. The CDR3 totals 15 residues. Germline V gene data show CDR1 as ENHRY and CDR2 as SYGVKD. The junction had 8 bases not matched to a gene; V was cut back by 6 bases and J by 1 base.

The chain is built from TRBV11-2 and TRBJ2-7; TRBD1 is a possible D gene (5 bases). Deletions cut 4 bases from V and 1 base from J, with 11 bases between. The CDR3 is made up of 14 amino acids. CDR1 is SGHAT, CDR2 FQNNGV, per germline. The CDR3 here is CASSSSRQSYEQYF. CDR3 DNA: TGTGCCAGCAGCTCCAGCCGACAGTCCTACGAGCAGTACTTC.

This clone showed up just once. The genes are TRBV24-1 and TRBJ2-1; TRBD2 matches at 11 bases. The CDR3 is 15 residues long. The V gene's germline CDR1 is KGHDR and CDR2 SFDVKD. V shed 4 bases, J shed 8 bases, and the junction held 6 bases outside the gene matches. CDR3 residues: CATSDATSGMDEQFF. The CDR3 DNA follows: TGTGCCACCAGTGACGCGACTAGCGGGATGGATGAGCAGTTCTTC.

The rearrangement joins TRBV9 to TRBJ2-1; perhaps TRBD2 as D (6 bases). This CDR3 is 17 amino acids long. The germline V gene has CDR1 SGDLS and CDR2 YYNGEE. The V and J ends lost 0 bases and 4 bases respectively, with 17 bases between them. This CDR3 is CASSVAWEERRYNEQFF. DNA for the CDR3: TGTGCCAGCAGCGTAGCTTGGGAGGAAAGGAGATACAATGAGCAGTTCTTC.

This rearrangement joins TRBV25-1 to TRBJ1-1; maybe TRBD1 (5 bases). There are 13 residues in the CDR3. Per the germline V gene, CDR1 is MGHDK and CDR2 is SYGVNS. Trimming stripped 5 bases from V and 1 base from J, with 8 bases between. CDR3 DNA sequence: TGTGCCAGCAGTCCGCAGGGGAACACTGAAGCTTTCTTT. Its translation is CASSPQGNTEAFF.

The genes are TRBV30 and TRBJ2-5; a possible D gene is TRBD1 (6 bases). CDR1 and CDR2 from the germline V gene are GTSNPN and SVGIG (reference sequence). Trimming shortened V by 5 bases and J by 3 bases, and 10 bases separated the two germline ends. The CDR3 sequence is 12 residues long. CDR3 nucleotide sequence: TGTGCCTGGGGCCGGACAGAAGAGACCCAGTACTTC. Translating it yields CAWGRTEETQYF.

The chain has TRBV11-3 and TRBJ2-3, with 8 bases identical to TRBD1. Trimming at V came to 3 bases and at J to 4 bases, leaving 6 bases not matched to a gene. The CDR3 loop spans 15 amino acids. CDR1 and CDR2 from the germline V gene are SGHNT and YENEEA. The CDR3 region is CASSFRDRGSDTQYF. CDR3 nucleotide sequence: TGTGCCAGCAGCTTTCGAGACAGGGGTTCAGATACGCAGTATTTT. Combining the CDR3 with reference TRBV11-3 and TRBJ2-3 gives the whole variable domain EAGVVQSPRYKIIEKKQPVAFWCNPISGHNTLYWYLQNLGQGPELLIRYENEEAVDDSQLPKDRFSAERLKGVDSTLKIQPAELGDSAVYLCASSFRDRGSDTQYFGPGTRLTVL.

The rearrangement links TRBV4-3 to TRBJ1-3, with D maybe TRBD1 (5 bases). CDR1 and CDR2 from the germline V gene are LGHNA and YSLEER. The CDR3 runs 14 residues. V was clipped by 2 bases and J by 4 bases, with 9 bases between them. Here the CDR3 reads CASSQTGWGNTIYF. DNA of the CDR3: TGCGCCAGCAGCCAAACAGGATGGGGAAACACCATATATTTT.

The chain joins TRBV12-3 or TRBV12-4 to TRBJ1-3, with D unresolved. Trimming took off 8 bases at V and 2 bases at J, with 7 bases between the two ends. The CDR3 runs to 12 residues. CDR3 amino acids: CASREPGNTIYF. As DNA, the CDR3 is TGTGCCAGCCGGGAACCTGGAAACACCATATATTTT.

The chain recombines TRBV3-1 (or the pseudogene TRBV3-2) with TRBJ2-1; perhaps TRBD2 as D (6 bases). Germline CDR1 reads LGHDT; CDR2 reads YNNKEL (reference sequence). V was clipped by 5 bases and J by 9 bases, with 20 bases between them. There are 15 residues in the CDR3. CDR3 coding DNA: TGTGCCAGCAGCGATCCGACTAGTCGTTGGGCTGAGCAGTTCTTC. Translating gives CASSDPTSRWAEQFF.

The chain uses TRBV6-5 and TRBJ2-7; 9 bases map to TRBD1. The CDR3 spans 13 residues. Per the germline V gene, CDR1 is MNHEY and CDR2 is SVGAGI. V shed 6 bases and J 6 bases; nucleotides not matched to a gene: 6. CDR3 in DNA: TGTGCCAGCAGCCCCGGACAGGGGATCGAGCAGTACGTC. Translated: CASSPGQGIEQYV.

V and J are TRBV29-1 and TRBJ2-7; 7 nucleotides match TRBD2. Germline CDR1 and CDR2: SQVTM and ANQGSEA. The CDR3 runs to 12 residues. V trimming: 4 bases; J trimming: 5 bases; junction bases outside the gene matches: 5. CDR3 nucleotides: TGCAGCGTTGCAAGCGGGACCAACGAGCAGTACTTC. Translating gives CSVASGTNEQYF.

This chain joins TRBV2 and TRBJ2-3; 10 nucleotides line up with TRBD1. The CDR3 contains 17 residues. J lost 1 base, V lost 4 bases, and 8 bases had no gene match. Looked up from germline, CDR1 is SNHLY and CDR2 is FYNNEI. CDR3 loop: CASSAPAGTGGTDTQYF. The CDR3 coding sequence is TGTGCCAGCAGTGCACCGGCCGGGACAGGGGGCACAGATACGCAGTATTTT.

The genes are TRBV7-9 and TRBJ2-7; weak D call: TRBD2 (7 bases). The CDR3 extends over 14 amino acids. Germline CDR1 SEHNR, CDR2 FQNEAQ (reference sequence). V was trimmed by 3 bases and J by 6 bases, leaving 15 bases between them. CDR3 protein: CASSFNGGRGEQYF. The CDR3 DNA reads as TGTGCCAGCAGCTTTAACGGGGGGCGCGGCGAGCAGTACTTC.

The J gene is TRBJ2-1, the V gene TRBV18; TRBD2 is a possible D gene (6 bases). V was cut by 3 bases and J by 4 bases, with 7 bases left in between. This CDR3 has 13 amino acids. The germline CDR1 and CDR2 sequences are KGHSH and LQKENI. In nucleotides, the CDR3 is TGTGCCAGCTCACCGGGACTTTACAATGAGCAGTTCTTC. Residues: CASSPGLYNEQFF. The full variable domain, completed using reference TRBV18 and TRBJ2-1, is NAGVMQNPRHLVRRRGQEARLRCSPMKGHSHVYWYRQLPEEGLKFMVYLQKENIIDESGMPKERFSAEFPKEGPSILRIQQVVRGDSAAYFCASSPGLYNEQFFGPGTRLTVL.

The chain links TRBV27 to TRBJ1-1, with a tentative D call TRBD1 (6 bases). V was trimmed by 0 bases and J by 1 base, leaving 9 bases between them. Germline CDR1 MNHEY, CDR2 SMNVEV (reference sequence). The CDR3 totals 15 residues. The CDR3 is CASSLSHRANTEAFF. Written as DNA, the CDR3 is TGTGCCAGCAGTTTATCACACAGGGCGAACACTGAAGCTTTCTTT.

The chain links TRBV5-8 to TRBJ2-1; 14 bases map to TRBD2. Germline V CDR1 and CDR2: SGHTS, YDEGEE. V shed 3 bases and J 7 bases; nucleotides not matched to a gene: 3. This CDR3 has 15 amino acids. In nucleotides, the CDR3 is TGTGCCAGCAGCTCCGGGACTAGCGGGAGAAATGAGCAGTTCTTC. It encodes CASSSGTSGRNEQFF.

A few counts support this clone. The chain links TRBV5-1 to TRBJ2-2, with D possibly being TRBD2 (6 bases). The CDR3 totals 14 residues. Germline V lookup: CDR1 SGHRS, CDR2 YFSETQ. The V end lost 0 bases, the J end lost 10 bases, and 13 bases lay between the germline ends. The CDR3 sequence is CASSLDVGGKELFF. The CDR3 DNA is TGCGCCAGCAGCTTGGATGTGGGCGGGAAGGAGCTGTTTTTT.

This clone has just a few counts. This sequence joins TRBV28 and TRBJ2-2; 8 bases line up with TRBD1. Germline CDR1 MDHEN, CDR2 SYDVKM. V trimming: 5 bases; J trimming: 3 bases; junction bases outside the gene matches: 8. The CDR3 totals 16 residues. For the CDR3, the DNA is TGTGCCAGCAGTACTCGGACAGGGTACGACACCGGGGAGCTGTTTTTT. This gives the protein CASSTRTGYDTGELFF.

Only one count was recorded for this clone. The V and J genes are TRBV10-3 and TRBJ1-5; D might be TRBD1 (5 bases). The CDR3 runs 14 residues. V shed 9 bases and J shed 5 bases, with 17 bases lying between them. Per the germline V gene, CDR1 is ENHRY and CDR2 is SYGVKD. The CDR3 loop is CAIGGVGRDQPQHF. In nucleotides, the CDR3 is TGTGCCATTGGGGGGGTGGGGCGAGATCAGCCCCAGCATTTT.

This clone was recorded a few times. The rearrangement uses TRBV30 and TRBJ2-2, with 11 positions matching TRBD2. Per germline, CDR1 GTSNPN and CDR2 SVGIG (reference sequence). The CDR3 runs 14 residues. With 7 bases clipped from V and 7 bases from J, the junction kept 8 bases outside the gene matches. DNA for the CDR3: TGTGCCTTTAGTCTAGCGGGAGGCCACGGGGAGCTGTTTTTT. Translation gives CAFSLAGGHGELFF. Supplemented by reference TRBV30 and TRBJ2-2, the full variable domain reads SQTIHQWPATLVQPVGSPLSLECTVEGTSNPNLYWYRQAAGRGLQLLFYSVGIGQISSEVPQNLSASRPQDRQFILSSKKLLLSDSGFYLCAFSLAGGHGELFFGEGSRLTVL.

The V and J genes are TRBV6-5 and TRBJ2-4; 8 bases are a match to TRBD1. Germline V CDR1 and CDR2: MNHEY, SVGAGI. CDR3 length: 14 amino acids. Germline trimming cut 0 bases from V and 7 bases from J; bases unmatched to any gene: 2. The CDR3 DNA reads as TGTGCCAGCAGTTACTCGGACAGGGCTAACATTCAGTACTTC. Its translation: CASSYSDRANIQYF.

The chain couples TRBV18 to TRBJ2-5; D unresolved. This CDR3 is built from 12 residues. Per germline, CDR1 KGHSH and CDR2 LQKENI. Deletions cut 3 bases from V and 5 bases from J, with 7 bases between. CDR3 bases: TGTGCCAGCTCACCTCTGCGGGAGACCCAGTACTTC. Translated: CASSPLRETQYF. The whole variable domain, filled in from reference TRBV18 and TRBJ2-5, reads NAGVMQNPRHLVRRRGQEARLRCSPMKGHSHVYWYRQLPEEGLKFMVYLQKENIIDESGMPKERFSAEFPKEGPSILRIQQVVRGDSAAYFCASSPLRETQYFGPGTRLLVL.

The chain carries TRBV7-2 and TRBJ2-1; 11 nucleotides align to TRBD2. The germline V gene has CDR1 SGHTA and CDR2 FQGNSA. The CDR3 consists of 15 residues. V was pared by 3 bases and J by 4 bases, with 2 bases of the junction left unmatched. The CDR3 sequence: CASSLTSGTYNEQFF. CDR3 in DNA: TGTGCCAGCAGCTTGACTAGCGGGACTTACAATGAGCAGTTCTTC.

This clone has a handful of counts. In DNA, the CDR3 is TGTGCCACAACAGGGACAGCTAACACTGAAGCTTTCTTT. As protein: CATTGTANTEAFF. This chain connects TRBV7-9 to TRBJ1-1; 7 nucleotides align to TRBD1. The CDR3 loop spans 13 amino acids. V lost 10 bases and J lost 2; bases outside the gene matches: 7. Germline lookup yields CDR1 SEHNR and CDR2 FQNEAQ (reference sequence). Using reference TRBV7-9 and TRBJ1-1 for the parts outside the CDR3, the full variable domain is DTGVSQNPRHKITKRGQNVTFRCDPISEHNRLYWYRQTLGQGPEFLTYFQNEAQLEKSRLLSDRFSAERPKGSFSTLEIQRTEQGDSAMYLCATTGTANTEAFFGQGTRLTVV.